A selection of T cell receptor beta chains follows, all from one sample in a study of cytomegalovirus exposure and HLA in healthy donors. The method was immunoSEQ multiplex PCR; TCRdb's version includes in-frame clones alone and lacks a portion of them. This sample has 170,000 or so clones, with 75% to 85% found just once. Sample: PBMCs. The source is a woman younger than 45 in good health and CMV-seropositive. The conserved cysteine and the conserved F or W are not part of the CDR3 here. The size field is filled for only some rows; it gives once, few, many or a size class.

TRBV4-1 | - | ASSQVSSSYEQY
TRBV5-4 | once | ASSLTGTHGYT
TRBV11-3 | - | ASTEAGTSLGDEQF
TRBV5-1 | - | ASSLVAGGDNEQF
TRBV5-1 | few | ASSHGTSGGQETQY
TRBV7-7 | - | ASSRSGAQETQY
TRBV21-1 | - | ASSKALTLADSATTDTQY
TRBV7-7 | once | ASSLVGSGGRGCEQY
TRBV11-3 | - | ASSLGLQSEQY
TRBV4-3 | few | ASSQDGTRASWETQY
TRBV5-1 | - | ASTLRTGQTGEQF
TRBV7-9 | once | ASSLGGSGRASDTQY
TRBV5-4 | - | ASSARQAGSGNTIY
TRBV7-3 | - | ASSLKGVPNTDTQY
TRBV7-2 | - | ASSLGRGTLYEQY
TRBV30 | - | AWSTGGSYEQY
TRBV15 | - | ATSREQGEQF
TRBV5-1 | few | ASSLGQMNTEAF
TRBV4-1 | - | ASSQTGGGPQH
TRBV6-1 | once | ASEGARGETQY
TRBV20-1 | - | SASRWTEAF
TRBV6-5 | - | ASSRGTDYGYT
TRBV5-6 | - | ASSLVQGTNLQV
TRBV19 | once | ASSPGTSVRTDTQY
TRBV14 | - | ASSQFLTSGSSYEQY
TRBV6-5 | - | ASSYSLRQNTEAF